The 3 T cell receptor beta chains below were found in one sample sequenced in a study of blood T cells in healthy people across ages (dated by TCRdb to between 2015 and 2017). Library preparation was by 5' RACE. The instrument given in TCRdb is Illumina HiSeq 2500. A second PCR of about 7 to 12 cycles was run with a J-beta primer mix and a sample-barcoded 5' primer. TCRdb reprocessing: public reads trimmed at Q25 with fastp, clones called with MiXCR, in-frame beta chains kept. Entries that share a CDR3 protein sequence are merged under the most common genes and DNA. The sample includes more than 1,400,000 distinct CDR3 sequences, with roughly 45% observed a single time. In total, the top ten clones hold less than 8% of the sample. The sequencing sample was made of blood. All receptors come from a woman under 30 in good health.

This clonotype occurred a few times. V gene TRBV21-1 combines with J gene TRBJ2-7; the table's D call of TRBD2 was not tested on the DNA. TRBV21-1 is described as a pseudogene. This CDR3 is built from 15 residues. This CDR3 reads CASSKREGNSYEQYF. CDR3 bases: TGTGCCAGCAGCAAGAGGGAGGGGAACTCCTACGAGCAGTACTTC.

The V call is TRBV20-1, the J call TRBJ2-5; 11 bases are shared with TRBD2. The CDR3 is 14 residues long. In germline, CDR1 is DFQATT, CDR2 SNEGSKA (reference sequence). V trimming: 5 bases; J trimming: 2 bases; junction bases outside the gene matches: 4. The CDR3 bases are TGCAGTGCTCGCAGACTAGCGGGGCAAGAGACCCAGTACTTC. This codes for CSARRLAGQETQYF.

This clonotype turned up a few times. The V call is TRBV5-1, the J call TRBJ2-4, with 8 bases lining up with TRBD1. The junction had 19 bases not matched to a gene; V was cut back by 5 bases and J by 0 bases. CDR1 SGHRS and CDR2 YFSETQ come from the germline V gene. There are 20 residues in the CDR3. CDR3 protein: CASSLGLTGVTKVAKNIQYF. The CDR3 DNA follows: TGCGCCAGCAGTCTGGGGCTGACAGGGGTGACGAAGGTAGCCAAAAACATTCAGTACTTC.